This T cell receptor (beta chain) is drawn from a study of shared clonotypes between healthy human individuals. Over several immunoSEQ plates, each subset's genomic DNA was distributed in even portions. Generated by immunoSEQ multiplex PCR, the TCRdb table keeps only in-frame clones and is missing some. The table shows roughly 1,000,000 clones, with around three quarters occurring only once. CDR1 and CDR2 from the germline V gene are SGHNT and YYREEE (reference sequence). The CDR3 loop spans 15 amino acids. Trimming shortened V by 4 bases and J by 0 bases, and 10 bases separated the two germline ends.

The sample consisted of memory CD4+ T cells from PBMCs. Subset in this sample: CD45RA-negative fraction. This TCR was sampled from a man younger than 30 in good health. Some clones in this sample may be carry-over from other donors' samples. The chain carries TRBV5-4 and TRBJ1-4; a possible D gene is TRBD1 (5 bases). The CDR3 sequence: CASSVGTATNEKLFF. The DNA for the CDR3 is TGTGCCAGCAGCGTCGGGACCGCAACTAATGAAAAACTGTTTTTT. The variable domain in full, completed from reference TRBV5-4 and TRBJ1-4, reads ETGVTQSPTHLIKTRGQQVTLRCSSQSGHNTVSWYQQALGQGPQFIFQYYREEENGRGNFPPRFSGLQFPNYSSELNVNALELDDSALYLCASSVGTATNEKLFFGSGTQLSVL.